The rows below give T cell receptor beta chains drawn from one sample of a study of T cell responses to AZD1222 COVID-19 vaccine. This table comes from immunoSEQ multiplex PCR, and its TCRdb copy is limited to in-frame clones, with some not included. The data show 110,000 to 150,000 clones, around nine tenths seen once. Sequenced here: peripheral blood, sampled on day 0 of AZD1222 vaccination. The receptors originated from an adult in good health. Each CDR3 is given with its conserved first and last residue. The order of the fields is V gene, D gene, clone size, J gene, CDR3 DNA, CDR3 protein. The D gene is left open where the match is weak. For some rows the clone size is stated as once, few or many, or as a class when expanded; others skip it.

v_gene: TRBV6-1
d_gene: NA
abundance: NA
j_gene: TRBJ1-1
CDR3nt: TGTGCCAGCAGTGAGTGGACCAGAGCTTTCTTT
CDR3aa: CASSEWTRAFF

v_gene: TRBV6-5
d_gene: NA
abundance: NA
j_gene: TRBJ2-1
CDR3nt: TGTGCCAGTGGGGACGGGGCAGTCTCCTACAATGAGCAGTTCTTC
CDR3aa: CASGDGAVSYNEQFF

v_gene: TRBV9
d_gene: TRBD1
abundance: NA
j_gene: TRBJ1-6
CDR3nt: TGTGCCAGCAGCGTAGGGAGCGGGACAGGGTATAATTCACCCCTCCACTTT
CDR3aa: CASSVGSGTGYNSPLHF

v_gene: TRBV13
d_gene: NA
abundance: NA
j_gene: TRBJ2-3
CDR3nt: TGTGCCAGCAGCTTAGGGGGATACACAGATACGCAGTATTTT
CDR3aa: CASSLGGYTDTQYF

v_gene: TRBV27
d_gene: NA
abundance: NA
j_gene: TRBJ1-1
CDR3nt: TGTGCCAGCAGTTTAGGGGCTGAAGCTTTCTTT
CDR3aa: CASSLGAEAFF

v_gene: TRBV27
d_gene: NA
abundance: NA
j_gene: TRBJ2-1
CDR3nt: TGTGCCAGCAGTACCAGAGCCCTCGGGGATGAGCAGTTCTTC
CDR3aa: CASSTRALGDEQFF

v_gene: TRBV6-1
d_gene: TRBD2
abundance: NA
j_gene: TRBJ2-3
CDR3nt: TGTGCCAGCAGTGATCGAGGACTAGCGGGAGGTGGAGATACGCAGTATTTT
CDR3aa: CASSDRGLAGGGDTQYF

v_gene: TRBV7-9
d_gene: NA
abundance: NA
j_gene: TRBJ1-5
CDR3nt: TGTGCCAGCAGCCCAAGTGGGACCTCCGGGGATCAGCCCCAGCATTTT
CDR3aa: CASSPSGTSGDQPQHF

v_gene: TRBV27
d_gene: TRBD1
abundance: NA
j_gene: TRBJ1-4
CDR3nt: TGTGCCAGCAGTCCCACAGGGGTTAATGAAAAACTGTTTTTT
CDR3aa: CASSPTGVNEKLFF

v_gene: TRBV2
d_gene: NA
abundance: NA
j_gene: TRBJ1-3
CDR3nt: TGTGCCAGCAATCTCGGAGGGACTGGAAACACCATATATTTT
CDR3aa: CASNLGGTGNTIYF

v_gene: TRBV6-6
d_gene: NA
abundance: few
j_gene: TRBJ1-1
CDR3nt: TGTGCCAGCAGTTACGAGGGGAACACTGAAGCTTTCTTT
CDR3aa: CASSYEGNTEAFF

v_gene: TRBV5-4
d_gene: TRBD1
abundance: NA
j_gene: TRBJ1-3
CDR3nt: TGTGCCAGCAGTTCGATTGGGACAGGGGAAAACACCATATATTTT
CDR3aa: CASSSIGTGENTIYF

v_gene: TRBV19
d_gene: NA
abundance: NA
j_gene: TRBJ1-2
CDR3nt: TGTGCCAGTAGTATGGGGCCCCCAGGAGGCTACACCTTC
CDR3aa: CASSMGPPGGYTF

v_gene: TRBV19
d_gene: NA
abundance: NA
j_gene: TRBJ1-1
CDR3nt: TGTGCCAGTAGTATTTCAGGGTCGGACACTGAAGCTTTCTTT
CDR3aa: CASSISGSDTEAFF

v_gene: TRBV15
d_gene: NA
abundance: NA
j_gene: TRBJ1-2
CDR3nt: TGTGCCACCAGCCCCCGACCGATAGCTCGCTATGGCTACACCTTC
CDR3aa: CATSPRPIARYGYTF

v_gene: TRBV18
d_gene: TRBD2
abundance: NA
j_gene: TRBJ2-3
CDR3nt: TGTGCCAGCTCACCCACCGGAGCGGGAGGCCGTTCCCGTAGGCAGTATTTT
CDR3aa: CASSPTGAGGRSRRQYF

v_gene: TRBV5-5
d_gene: TRBD1
abundance: NA
j_gene: TRBJ1-5
CDR3nt: TGTGCCAGCAGCTTGTCTATAAGAGACAGGGGGCGAGGGCAGCCCCAGCATTTT
CDR3aa: CASSLSIRDRGRGQPQHF

v_gene: TRBV4-1
d_gene: TRBD1
abundance: NA
j_gene: TRBJ1-1
CDR3nt: TGCGCCAGCAGCCCAGGGACAGGGGTTCCTGAAGCTTTCTTT
CDR3aa: CASSPGTGVPEAFF

v_gene: TRBV9
d_gene: NA
abundance: NA
j_gene: TRBJ1-1
CDR3nt: TGTGCCAGCAGCGTAGGTGGGGACACTGAAGCTTTCTTT
CDR3aa: CASSVGGDTEAFF

v_gene: TRBV7-9
d_gene: NA
abundance: NA
j_gene: TRBJ2-7
CDR3nt: TGTGCCAGCAGCTTAGGTTGGCCACCCGAGCAGTACTTC
CDR3aa: CASSLGWPPEQYF

v_gene: TRBV5-1
d_gene: NA
abundance: NA
j_gene: TRBJ1-4
CDR3nt: TGCGCCAGCAGCTGGGCCGCAACTAATGAAAAACTGTTTTTT
CDR3aa: CASSWAATNEKLFF

v_gene: TRBV6-5
d_gene: NA
abundance: many
j_gene: TRBJ2-6
CDR3nt: TGTGCCAGCAGTTACTCAGGGGGTTCCGGGGCCAACGTCCTGACTTTC
CDR3aa: CASSYSGGSGANVLTF

v_gene: TRBV4-1
d_gene: NA
abundance: NA
j_gene: TRBJ2-5
CDR3nt: TGCGCCAGCAGCCAAGATATTGGTTCAGCGGGAGAGACCCAGTACTTC
CDR3aa: CASSQDIGSAGETQYF

v_gene: TRBV10-3
d_gene: NA
abundance: NA
j_gene: TRBJ2-2
CDR3nt: TGTGCCATCAGTGGTTCAGTTCGTAACACCGGGGAGCTGTTTTTT
CDR3aa: CAISGSVRNTGELFF

v_gene: TRBV3-1/TRBV3-2
d_gene: NA
abundance: NA
j_gene: TRBJ1-2
CDR3nt: TGTGCCAGCAGCCAAGTGGGGGGCTATGGCTACACCTTC
CDR3aa: CASSQVGGYGYTF

v_gene: TRBV4-1
d_gene: NA
abundance: NA
j_gene: TRBJ2-2
CDR3nt: TGCGCCAGCAGCCAAGGCAGGGGCGGGGACACCGGGGAGCTGTTTTTT
CDR3aa: CASSQGRGGDTGELFF

v_gene: TRBV11-2
d_gene: NA
abundance: NA
j_gene: TRBJ1-1
CDR3nt: TGTGCCAGCAGCTTCGGGAGTGCGGGGGTGAACACTGAAGCTTTCTTT
CDR3aa: CASSFGSAGVNTEAFF

v_gene: TRBV12-3/TRBV12-4
d_gene: NA
abundance: NA
j_gene: TRBJ1-1
CDR3nt: TGTGCCAGCAGTTCCTTGGAGGGGATAGGGGCTTTCTTT
CDR3aa: CASSSLEGIGAFF

v_gene: TRBV24-1
d_gene: NA
abundance: NA
j_gene: TRBJ2-1
CDR3nt: TGTGCCACCAGTGATACAGGGCGCGATGAGCAGTTCTTC
CDR3aa: CATSDTGRDEQFF

v_gene: TRBV9
d_gene: NA
abundance: NA
j_gene: TRBJ1-2
CDR3nt: TGTGCCAGCAGCGTAGAAAGATCCGGCGGCTACACCTTC
CDR3aa: CASSVERSGGYTF

v_gene: TRBV19
d_gene: NA
abundance: NA
j_gene: TRBJ2-7
CDR3nt: TGTGCCAGTAGTATTGGCAGGAAGTTGCAGTACTTC
CDR3aa: CASSIGRKLQYF

v_gene: TRBV3-1/TRBV3-2
d_gene: TRBD2
abundance: NA
j_gene: TRBJ2-1
CDR3nt: TGTGCCAGCAGCCAAGACTCCCGGGAGGAGAATGAGCAGTTCTTC
CDR3aa: CASSQDSREENEQFF

v_gene: TRBV5-1
d_gene: TRBD1
abundance: NA
j_gene: TRBJ2-7
CDR3nt: TGCGCCAGTCGGCCGGGGACAGGTCTACGCGAGCAGTACTTC
CDR3aa: CASRPGTGLREQYF

v_gene: TRBV3-1/TRBV3-2
d_gene: NA
abundance: NA
j_gene: TRBJ1-1
CDR3nt: TGTGCCAGCAGCCAGATCCTGAACACTGAAGCTTTCTTT
CDR3aa: CASSQILNTEAFF

v_gene: TRBV5-4
d_gene: NA
abundance: NA
j_gene: TRBJ1-2
CDR3nt: TGTGCCAGCAGCTACGGGACACCATTAGCTAACTATGGCTACACCTTC
CDR3aa: CASSYGTPLANYGYTF

v_gene: TRBV5-4
d_gene: NA
abundance: NA
j_gene: TRBJ2-5
CDR3nt: TGTGCCAGCAGCCCGGATTTGGGAGAGACCCAGTACTTC
CDR3aa: CASSPDLGETQYF

v_gene: TRBV5-5
d_gene: NA
abundance: NA
j_gene: TRBJ2-7
CDR3nt: TGTGCCAGCAGTCAAGCGGACTCCTACGAGCAGTACTTC
CDR3aa: CASSQADSYEQYF

v_gene: TRBV4-1
d_gene: NA
abundance: NA
j_gene: TRBJ2-7
CDR3nt: TGCGCCAGCAGCCAAGATCTAATTGGGGCCTGGGGAGAGCAGTACTTC
CDR3aa: CASSQDLIGAWGEQYF

v_gene: TRBV7-9
d_gene: TRBD1
abundance: NA
j_gene: TRBJ1-2
CDR3nt: TGTGCCAGCAGCGCCTCACCAGGGGGGGGGCTTGACAGCTACACCTTC
CDR3aa: CASSASPGGGLDSYTF

v_gene: TRBV30
d_gene: NA
abundance: NA
j_gene: TRBJ1-1
CDR3nt: TGTGCCTGGGAGGCGGTGGTGTGGACTGAAGCTTTCTTT
CDR3aa: CAWEAVVWTEAFF

v_gene: TRBV6-6
d_gene: TRBD1
abundance: NA
j_gene: TRBJ2-7
CDR3nt: TGTGCCAGCAGTTACGCGCCTTGGACAGGGGCGGGCGAGCAGTACTTC
CDR3aa: CASSYAPWTGAGEQYF

v_gene: TRBV6-5
d_gene: NA
abundance: NA
j_gene: TRBJ1-2
CDR3nt: TGTGCCAGCAGTTACTCGAAAGGGTTTGGCTACACCTTC
CDR3aa: CASSYSKGFGYTF

v_gene: TRBV6-5
d_gene: NA
abundance: NA
j_gene: TRBJ1-1
CDR3nt: TGTGCCAGCAGTTACGACAGACTGGGGAACACTGAAGCTTTCTTT
CDR3aa: CASSYDRLGNTEAFF

v_gene: TRBV6-5
d_gene: NA
abundance: NA
j_gene: TRBJ1-2
CDR3nt: TGTGCCAGCAGTTACTCAGGCAACACCCCTAACTATGGCTACACCTTC
CDR3aa: CASSYSGNTPNYGYTF

v_gene: TRBV6-4
d_gene: NA
abundance: NA
j_gene: TRBJ2-5
CDR3nt: TGTGCCAGCAGTCTACAGGGTGGAGAGACCCAGTACTTC
CDR3aa: CASSLQGGETQYF

v_gene: TRBV14
d_gene: TRBD2
abundance: NA
j_gene: TRBJ2-1
CDR3nt: TGTGCCAGCAGGAGCGGGAGCAAGTTCAACAATGAGCAGTTCTTC
CDR3aa: CASRSGSKFNNEQFF

v_gene: TRBV2
d_gene: NA
abundance: NA
j_gene: TRBJ2-7
CDR3nt: TGTGCCAGCAGTGGGTCGGGCGATCGGGGTCTCTACGAGCAGTACTTC
CDR3aa: CASSGSGDRGLYEQYF

v_gene: TRBV24-1
d_gene: NA
abundance: NA
j_gene: TRBJ2-2
CDR3nt: TGTGCCACCAGTGGTTTCGCCAACACCGGGGAGCTGTTTTTT
CDR3aa: CATSGFANTGELFF

v_gene: TRBV6-5
d_gene: TRBD1
abundance: NA
j_gene: TRBJ2-7
CDR3nt: TGTGCCAGCACTAAGGGGGACAGCCTTTACGAGCAGTACTTC
CDR3aa: CASTKGDSLYEQYF

v_gene: TRBV4-1
d_gene: NA
abundance: NA
j_gene: TRBJ2-3
CDR3nt: TGCGCCAGCAGCCAAGGGCCTAACACAGATACGCAGTATTTT
CDR3aa: CASSQGPNTDTQYF

v_gene: TRBV6-5
d_gene: NA
abundance: NA
j_gene: TRBJ1-2
CDR3nt: TGTGCCAGCAGTTACCGGAGCAACTATGGCTACACCTTC
CDR3aa: CASSYRSNYGYTF

v_gene: TRBV21-1
d_gene: NA
abundance: once
j_gene: TRBJ1-6
CDR3nt: TGTGCCAGCAGCAAAGATAGGCGACAGCACGAAAGCTCCTATAATTCACCCCTCCACTTT
CDR3aa: CASSKDRRQHESSYNSPLHF

v_gene: TRBV28
d_gene: TRBD1
abundance: NA
j_gene: TRBJ1-1
CDR3nt: TGTGCCAGCAGGGCCAGGGGGGCGAGGGGCACTGAAGCTTTCTTT
CDR3aa: CASRARGARGTEAFF

v_gene: TRBV3-1/TRBV3-2
d_gene: NA
abundance: NA
j_gene: TRBJ1-1
CDR3nt: TGTGCCAGCAGCCAAGATTTGAGGGCCGCTGAAGCTTTCTTT
CDR3aa: CASSQDLRAAEAFF

v_gene: TRBV5-6
d_gene: NA
abundance: NA
j_gene: TRBJ2-1
CDR3nt: TGTGCCAGCAGCCCTCGGGGAGTTTTCGGGGATATCCATGAGCAGTTCTTC
CDR3aa: CASSPRGVFGDIHEQFF

v_gene: TRBV27
d_gene: NA
abundance: NA
j_gene: TRBJ1-4
CDR3nt: TGTGCCAGCAGTCCCTACAGGGAAACTAATGAAAAACTGTTTTTT
CDR3aa: CASSPYRETNEKLFF

v_gene: TRBV27
d_gene: TRBD1
abundance: NA
j_gene: TRBJ2-7
CDR3nt: TGTGCCAGCAGTTTAAGGGACAGGGGCACCTACGAGCAGTACTTC
CDR3aa: CASSLRDRGTYEQYF

v_gene: TRBV20-1
d_gene: NA
abundance: NA
j_gene: TRBJ2-3
CDR3nt: TGCAGTGCTAGAGTCCAGGATACGCAGTATTTT
CDR3aa: CSARVQDTQYF

v_gene: TRBV28
d_gene: TRBD1
abundance: NA
j_gene: TRBJ2-7
CDR3nt: TGTGCCAGCAGCTTAGACTCGGGACAGCCCCCTCTCCACGAGCAGTACTTC
CDR3aa: CASSLDSGQPPLHEQYF